Below, 20 T cell receptor beta chains from the same sample are listed, as sequenced in a study of T-cell reconstitution after alpha-beta-depleted transplantation in children. The TCRbeta library was prepared with unique molecular identifiers. TCRdb re-called the PCR reads with MiXCR, one entry per CDR3 protein. The data show 900,000 or so distinct CDR3 sequences, approximately 15% seen once. Specimen: PBMCs, mostly from graft donor cells, collected 360 days after TCRalphabeta/CD19-depleted stem cell transplant. The receptor set was obtained from a male patient aged 10 to 17 who had a stem cell transplant for acute lymphoblastic leukemia, so the T cells may come from the graft donor.

This clonotype has only a few counts. The rearrangement joins TRBV5-1 to TRBJ2-5; 8 bases agree with TRBD1. This CDR3 comprises 15 residues. V lost 3 bases, J lost 5 bases, and 9 bases stayed unmatched. CDR1 and CDR2 from the germline V gene are SGHRS and YFSETQ. The CDR3 sequence is CASSYPGTGLETQYF. As DNA, the CDR3 is TGCGCCAGCAGCTACCCGGGGACAGGATTGGAGACCCAGTACTTC.

The chain uses TRBV12-3 or TRBV12-4 and TRBJ1-2; 8 bases map to TRBD1. CDR3 length: 15 amino acids. V dropped 6 bases and J dropped 4; count of bases not matched to a gene: 10. This CDR3 is CASRPTGTGGYGYTF. For the CDR3, the DNA is TGTGCCAGCAGACCCACCGGGACAGGAGGCTATGGCTACACCTTC.

The rearrangement joins TRBV13 to TRBJ2-7; 8 bases align to TRBD2. The CDR3 totals 19 residues. CDR1 and CDR2 (germline): PRHDT, FYEKMQ (reference sequence). The junction had 16 bases not matched to a gene; V was cut back by 0 bases and J by 3 bases. CDR3 sequence reads: CASSLGSELAGVTNYEQYF. For the CDR3, the DNA is TGTGCCAGCAGCTTAGGGTCCGAGCTAGCGGGTGTAACAAACTACGAGCAGTACTTC. Drawing the rest from reference TRBV13 and TRBJ2-7, the complete variable domain is AAGVIQSPRHLIKEKRETATLKCYPIPRHDTVYWYQQGPGQDPQFLISFYEKMQSDKGSIPDRFSAQQFSDYHSELNMSSLELGDSALYFCASSLGSELAGVTNYEQYFGPGTRLTVT.

This chain connects TRBV12-3 or TRBV12-4 to TRBJ1-1; D gene unclear. V gave up 3 bases and J gave up 2 bases, with 19 bases separating them. This CDR3 spans 17 amino acids. The DNA for the CDR3 is TGTGCCAGCAGTTTTCCGATGGGCCACAAAGATAACACTGAAGCTTTCTTT. Residues: CASSFPMGHKDNTEAFF.

The V call is TRBV14, the J call TRBJ2-7; TRBD1 matches 8 bases. Trimming took 4 bases from V and 2 from J; bases not matched to a gene: 7. Germline values: CDR1 SGHDN, CDR2 FVKESK. The CDR3 has 15 residues. In DNA form, the CDR3 reads TGTGCCAGCAGCCCGTCCTACAGGGGGGCCTACGAGCAGTACTTC. Translated: CASSPSYRGAYEQYF.

V usage is TRBV2 and J usage is TRBJ2-1; TRBD2 agrees at 9 bases. CDR3 length: 15 amino acids. Germline V CDR1 and CDR2: SNHLY, FYNNEI. The V and J ends lost 6 bases and 3 bases, in that order; junction bases with no gene match: 6. The CDR3 nucleotides are TGTGCCAGCAGAGAGACTAGCGGATTCTACAATGAGCAGTTCTTC. It specifies CASRETSGFYNEQFF. The full variable domain, completed using reference TRBV2 and TRBJ2-1, is EPEVTQTPSHQVTQMGQEVILRCVPISNHLYFYWYRQILGQKVEFLVSFYNNEISEKSEIFDDQFSVERPDGSNFTLKIRSTKLEDSAMYFCASRETSGFYNEQFFGPGTRLTVL.

The chain recombines TRBV14 with TRBJ2-7, with D tentatively TRBD1 or TRBD2 (5 bases each). The germline CDR1 and CDR2 sequences are SGHDN and FVKESK. This CDR3 region has 15 residues. V was pared by 0 bases and J by 4 bases, with 13 bases between. The CDR3 is CASSQDPGPIYEQYF. Written as DNA, the CDR3 is TGTGCCAGCAGCCAAGACCCGGGACCGATATACGAGCAGTACTTC.

The V gene is TRBV5-1, the J gene TRBJ1-2, with D unresolved. CDR1 SGHRS and CDR2 YFSETQ come from the germline V gene. V lost 6 bases and J lost 0, with 21 bases in between. The CDR3 is 17 residues long. The CDR3 nucleotides read TGCGCCAGCACCCGCATTCCCGGAGCGGAAGCTAACTATGGCTACACCTTC. Translating gives CASTRIPGAEANYGYTF. Full variable domain (rest looked up from reference TRBV5-1 and TRBJ1-2): KAGVTQTPRYLIKTRGQQVTLSCSPISGHRSVSWYQQTPGQGLQFLFEYFSETQRNKGNFPGRFSGRQFSNSRSEMNVSTLELGDSALYLCASTRIPGAEANYGYTFGSGTRLTVV.

The sample holds a few counts of this clonotype. In nucleotides, the CDR3 is TGCGCCAGCAGAGCCTCGAGAGAGCCCCTCCACTTT. It is translated as CASRASREPLHF. The chain recombines TRBV5-1 with TRBJ1-6; no clear D gene. CDR3 length equals 12 residues. From germline, CDR1 is SGHRS and CDR2 YFSETQ. Trimming shortened V by 5 bases and J by 13 bases, and 13 bases separated the two germline ends.

This chain connects TRBV11-1 to TRBJ2-2; D remains ambiguous. The germline V gene has CDR1 SGHAT and CDR2 FQDESV (reference sequence). The CDR3 consists of 18 residues. Trimming removed 5 bases at V and 2 bases at J, with 21 bases between. In nucleotides, the CDR3 is TGTGCCAGCAGCCCAGATATGGCAGCTCAAGATAACACCGGGGAGCTGTTTTTT. This sequence encodes CASSPDMAAQDNTGELFF.

This clonotype was found a few times. A junction end diverges from the germline sequence, so it may reflect a read error. The chain has TRBV10-2 and TRBJ2-7; 8 bases fit TRBD2. The CDR3 runs to 14 residues. The V gene's germline CDR1 is WSHSY and CDR2 SAAADI. The CDR3 is CASDTGLGSHEQYF. The DNA for the CDR3 is TGCGCCAGCGATACGGGACTAGGCTCCCACGAGCAGTACTTC.

This clonotype came up many times. J is TRBJ2-3 and V is TRBV7-2, with D uncertain. Trimming shortened V by 3 bases and J by 1 base, and 14 bases separated the two germline ends. Germline loops: CDR1 SGHTA, CDR2 FQGNSA. The CDR3 consists of 16 residues. For the CDR3, the DNA is TGTGCCAGCAGCTTTCGGAAGTCCCGTGGCACAGATACGCAGTATTTT. Its protein product is CASSFRKSRGTDTQYF.

The J gene is TRBJ2-7, the V gene TRBV29-1; 10 bases fit TRBD2. Per the germline V gene, CDR1 is SQVTM and CDR2 is ANQGSEA. J was trimmed by 0 bases and V by 0 bases; bases with no gene match: 14. The CDR3 sequence is 19 residues long. CDR3 in DNA: TGCAGCGTTGAAGATTTAAGTTTAAGCAGCGGGAGGGACTCCTACGAGCAGTACTTC. This translates into CSVEDLSLSSGRDSYEQYF.

This clonotype turned up a few times. An end of the junction does not agree with germline; a read error may underlie this. This rearrangement joins TRBV5-1 to TRBJ2-7; D may be TRBD1 (6 bases). Germline V lookup: CDR1 SGHRS, CDR2 YFSETQ. The CDR3 consists of 12 residues. The DNA of the CDR3 is TGCGCCAGCACCTTGACAGGCTACGAGCAGTACTTC. Protein product: CASTLTGYEQYF.

This clonotype was seen many times. The chain combines TRBV29-1 with TRBJ2-2, with a possible D match to TRBD1 (5 bases). Between the trimmed V and J ends, which lost 2 bases and 2 bases, there was a span of 18 bases. The CDR3 has 17 residues. Germline V gene data show CDR1 as SQVTM and CDR2 as ANQGSEA. CDR3 region: CSVELYPDSFNTGELFF. The CDR3 coding sequence is TGCAGCGTTGAACTTTACCCTGACAGCTTCAACACCGGGGAGCTGTTTTTT.

This clonotype was observed at least ten times. The J gene is TRBJ2-3, the V gene TRBV5-6; TRBD2 aligns across 13 bases. The germline V gene has CDR1 SGHDT and CDR2 YYEEEE. This CDR3 contains 18 residues. V dropped 2 bases and J dropped 4; count of bases not matched to a gene: 10. CDR3 in amino acids: CASSFRTSGSGRADTQYF. In nucleotides, the CDR3 is TGTGCCAGCAGCTTCAGGACTAGCGGGAGCGGTCGAGCAGATACGCAGTATTTT.

This chain connects TRBV4-2 to TRBJ2-1; maybe TRBD2 (6 bases). CDR1 and CDR2 from the germline V gene are LGHNA and YNFKEQ. There are 18 residues in the CDR3. V was clipped by 1 base and J by 8 bases, with 24 bases between them. CDR3 DNA sequence: TGTGCCAGCAGCCAAGCCGGGAGCAGTGGTTCGTTTAGCTATGAGCAGTTCTTC. It encodes CASSQAGSSGSFSYEQFF.

This clonotype appeared many times. This chain uses TRBV29-1 with TRBJ2-2; D gene ambiguous. V was cut by 4 bases and J by 5 bases, with 11 bases left in between. The CDR3 spans 13 residues. In germline, CDR1 is SQVTM, CDR2 ANQGSEA. CDR3 nucleotide sequence: TGCAGCGTTGGTCAACTTTTAACCGGGGAGCTGTTTTTT. It codes for CSVGQLLTGELFF.

This clonotype showed up just a few times. The genes are TRBV7-9 and TRBJ2-1; 8 nucleotides align to TRBD1. Per the germline V gene, CDR1 is SEHNR and CDR2 is FQNEAQ (reference sequence). J was trimmed by 4 bases and V by 5 bases; bases with no gene match: 7. The CDR3 covers 15 residues. The CDR3 DNA follows: TGTGCCAGCAGCGTCGGACAGGGAAGATACAATGAGCAGTTCTTC. It codes for CASSVGQGRYNEQFF.

This clonotype came up a few times. V is TRBV9 and J is TRBJ2-7; 8 bases line up with TRBD2. The CDR3 loop spans 14 amino acids. Germline assignment: CDR1 SGDLS and CDR2 YYNGEE. Trimming took 0 bases from V and 6 from J; bases not matched to a gene: 5. The CDR3 sequence is CASSVAGLDGEQYF. The CDR3 coding sequence is TGTGCCAGCAGCGTAGCGGGACTAGACGGCGAGCAGTACTTC.